The T cell receptor (beta chain) under discussion was sequenced for a study of T-cell reconstitution after alpha-beta-depleted transplantation in children. Whole-study findings and limits: There were some patients whose high TCRbeta diversity at day 60 came from surviving recipient T cells and thymic progenitors. Two months or so post-transplant, alpha-beta T cells reportedly derived from several hundred expanded graft clones.

Unique molecular identifiers featured in how the TCRbeta library was prepared. TCRdb passed the PCR reads through MiXCR, listing each CDR3 protein once. The data hold hundreds of thousands of distinct CDR3 sequences, with over 10% observed a single time. Comment on this clonotype: Its antigen is still unknown.

The V gene lost 4 bases and the J gene lost 4 bases, with 24 bases spanning the gap. Per germline, CDR1 SEHNR and CDR2 FQNEAQ (reference sequence). The CDR3 has 18 residues. Sequences were derived from PBMCs, mostly from graft donor cells, sampled 360 days after TCRalphabeta/CD19-depleted stem cell transplant. This clonotype was obtained from a male patient younger than 18 who had a stem cell transplant for acute myeloid leukemia, so the T cells may come from the graft donor. J is TRBJ2-3 and V is TRBV7-9; tentatively, D is TRBD1 or TRBD2 (7 bases each). The CDR3 DNA sequence: TGTGCCAGCAGCTGGACCAGGGGGGGGACACGACACCCAGATACGCAGTATTTT. This encodes CASSWTRGGTRHPDTQYF. Combining the CDR3 with reference TRBV7-9 and TRBJ2-3 gives the whole variable domain DTGVSQNPRHKITKRGQNVTFRCDPISEHNRLYWYRQTLGQGPEFLTYFQNEAQLEKSRLLSDRFSAERPKGSFSTLEIQRTEQGDSAMYLCASSWTRGGTRHPDTQYFGPGTRLTVL.